The source of this T cell receptor (beta chain) is a study of cytotoxic CD8 clonotypes in ibrutinib-treated CLL. The V gene lost 0 bases and the J gene lost 4 bases, with 9 bases spanning the gap. This CDR3 comprises 14 residues. Germline CDR1 LNHNV, CDR2 YYDKDF (reference sequence). Here immunoSEQ multiplex PCR was the method, and the copy in TCRdb shows in-frame clones only, minus some. The table shows 73,000 or so clones, with about two thirds occurring only once. Sequences were derived from PBMCs, sampled after 12 months of ibrutinib treatment. The sequence was collected from a human donor with chronic lymphocytic leukemia. The J gene is TRBJ1-1, the V gene TRBV15, with D possibly being TRBD1 (5 bases). CDR3 DNA: TGTGCCACCAGCAGAGATTCAGGGATCACTGAAGCTTTCTTT. Its protein is CATSRDSGITEAFF.